This TCR beta chain was found in a study of T cell responses to AZD1222 COVID-19 vaccine. Assay: immunoSEQ multiplex PCR; the TCRdb copy retains only in-frame clones and omits some. The sample holds approximately 130,000 clones, 70% to 90% seen once. Whole-study findings and limits: Following two doses of AZD1222, Spike-specific TCR breadth and depth rose.

With regard to this clone: Its target is not known.

This TCR was recovered from an adult who received the MenACWY meningococcal vaccine as a control. The source was peripheral blood, collected 28 days after the second dose of the MenACWY control vaccine.

CDR3 DNA sequence: TGTGCCAGTAGTATAGGCAGCGGGGACCTTGGCTACACCTTC. It yields the protein CASSIGSGDLGYTF. The rearrangement joins TRBV19 to TRBJ1-2; D may be TRBD1 (5 bases). There are 14 residues in the CDR3. From germline, CDR1 is LNHDA and CDR2 SQIVND (reference sequence). V lost 1 base to trimming and J lost 7 bases, with 13 bases between them.